These 24 T cell receptor beta chains were all obtained from the same sample, sequenced in a study of CD8+ T cells in alopecia areata. Sample treatment: oral pan-JAK inhibitor, 5-10 mg twice daily. cDNA serving as the sequencing template came from extracted, reverse transcribed RNA. The table came from immunoSEQ multiplex PCR; TCRdb's copy has only in-frame clones and leaves some out. Counted here are about 120,000 clones, more than 40% occurring once; the ten biggest clones make up roughly 0.5%. The input for sequencing was CD4+ T cells sorted from blood, taken at week 4, from a patient treated with tofacitinib. The receptors were gathered from a human donor with alopecia areata.

This rearrangement joins TRBV29-1 to TRBJ2-5; D is unclear. V lost 1 base, J lost 1 base, and 7 bases lay in between. The CDR3 is made up of 13 amino acids. Germline CDR1 and CDR2: SQVTM and ANQGSEA. CDR3 protein: CSVEGLLQETQYF. The CDR3 DNA reads as TGCAGCGTTGAAGGCCTTCTCCAAGAGACCCAGTACTTC. The full variable domain, with the rest looked up from reference TRBV29-1 and TRBJ2-5, is SAVISQKPSRDICQRGTSLTIQCQVDSQVTMMFWYRQQPGQSLTLIATANQGSEATYESGFVIDKFPISRPNLTFSTLTVSNMSPEDSSIYLCSVEGLLQETQYFGPGTRLLVL.

The chain uses TRBV25-1 and TRBJ2-3, with TRBD2 as a possible D gene (6 bases). Germline CDR1 reads MGHDK; CDR2 reads SYGVNS. This CDR3 is 14 amino acids long. Trimming removed 8 bases from V and 2 bases from J, with 14 bases in between. The CDR3 here is CASGPDYSTDTQYF. CDR3 coding DNA: TGTGCCAGCGGTCCGGACTATTCCACAGATACGCAGTATTTT.

This chain joins TRBV4-2 and TRBJ1-5; D not certain. Germline assignment: CDR1 LGHNA and CDR2 YNFKEQ. Trimming pared 0 bases from V and 7 bases from J, leaving 7 bases between. The CDR3 consists of 13 residues. This CDR3 reads CASSQERPQPQHF. CDR3 DNA sequence: TGTGCCAGCAGCCAAGAGAGACCACAGCCCCAGCATTTT.

The rearrangement links TRBV7-7 to TRBJ1-1, with D unresolved. Germline-derived CDR1 and CDR2 are SSHAT and FNYEAQ (reference sequence). This CDR3 is built from 13 residues. Trimming pared 0 bases from V and 1 base from J, leaving 3 bases between. In nucleotides, the CDR3 is TGTGCCAGCAGCTTAGCTCCGAACACTGAAGCTTTCTTT. It translates to CASSLAPNTEAFF. Variable domain in full (rest from reference TRBV7-7 and TRBJ1-1): GAGVSQSPRYKVTKRGQDVTLRCDPISSHATLYWYQQALGQGPEFLTYFNYEAQPDKSGLPSDRFSAERPEGSISTLTIQRTEQRDSAMYRCASSLAPNTEAFFGQGTRLTVV.

This clone has only a few counts. The CDR3 sequence: CSADQGFGNTIYF. The CDR3 DNA follows: TGCAGCGCAGATCAGGGGTTTGGAAACACCATATATTTT. This chain connects TRBV29-1 to TRBJ1-3, with D possibly matching TRBD1 (6 bases). The V gene's germline CDR1 is SQVTM and CDR2 ANQGSEA. The CDR3 is 13 amino acids. Trimming stripped 7 bases from V and 3 bases from J, with 13 bases between. Together with reference TRBV29-1 and TRBJ1-3, the CDR3 gives the full variable domain: SAVISQKPSRDICQRGTSLTIQCQVDSQVTMMFWYRQQPGQSLTLIATANQGSEATYESGFVIDKFPISRPNLTFSTLTVSNMSPEDSSIYLCSADQGFGNTIYFGEGSWLTVV.

The J gene is TRBJ2-7, the V gene TRBV11-2; D unresolved. The germline CDR1 and CDR2 sequences are SGHAT and FQNNGV. The CDR3 totals 12 residues. With 3 bases removed from V and 2 bases from J, the gap between germline ends came to 5 bases. Here the CDR3 DNA reads TGTGCCAGCAGCTTCTCCCCCTACGAGCAGTACTTC. It encodes CASSFSPYEQYF.

The V gene is TRBV5-1, the J gene TRBJ2-3, with 12 bases matching TRBD2. Looked up from germline, CDR1 is SGHRS and CDR2 is YFSETQ. V lost 4 bases, J lost 2 bases, and 5 bases stayed unmatched. The CDR3 is 16 residues long. CDR3 bases: TGCGCCAGCAGCGGATGGACTAGCGGGGACACAGATACGCAGTATTTT. It codes for CASSGWTSGDTDTQYF. The variable domain in full, completed from reference TRBV5-1 and TRBJ2-3, reads KAGVTQTPRYLIKTRGQQVTLSCSPISGHRSVSWYQQTPGQGLQFLFEYFSETQRNKGNFPGRFSGRQFSNSRSEMNVSTLELGDSALYLCASSGWTSGDTDTQYFGPGTRLTVL.

This clone was picked up one time. DNA of the CDR3: TGTGCCTGCACCCGACAGGGGCCTGAGGGCTACACCTTC. It codes for CACTRQGPEGYTF. V usage is TRBV30 and J usage is TRBJ1-2, with TRBD1 identical over 8 bases. The CDR3 contains 13 residues. The V gene's germline CDR1 is GTSNPN and CDR2 SVGIG (reference sequence). The V and J ends lost 6 bases and 8 bases, in that order; junction bases with no gene match: 11.

The rearrangement links TRBV4-2 to TRBJ2-6; D is perhaps TRBD2 (6 bases). The germline V gene has CDR1 LGHNA and CDR2 YNFKEQ. Trimming took 4 bases from V and 0 from J, leaving 10 bases between them. The CDR3 is 16 amino acids. The CDR3 here is CASSLAGSSGANVLTF. CDR3 sequence (DNA): TGTGCCAGCAGCCTGGCGGGAAGCTCTGGGGCCAACGTCCTGACTTTC.

The chain employs TRBV2 and TRBJ2-1; 13 bases align to TRBD2. The CDR3 loop spans 14 amino acids. Germline V gene data show CDR1 as SNHLY and CDR2 as FYNNEI. The junction had 6 bases not matched to a gene; V was cut back by 8 bases and J by 8 bases. The CDR3 loop is CASSGTSGVHEQFF. For the CDR3, the DNA is TGTGCCAGCTCCGGGACTAGCGGGGTTCATGAGCAGTTCTTC.

This sequence joins TRBV30 and TRBJ1-1; D gene uncertain. Germline lookup yields CDR1 GTSNPN and CDR2 SVGIG (reference sequence). Trimming took 0 bases from V and 6 from J, leaving 5 bases between them. The CDR3 covers 11 residues. CDR3 coding DNA: TGTGCCTGGAGTGTTGGGGCTGAAGCTTTCTTT. Translation: CAWSVGAEAFF.

This clone came up once. The chain employs TRBV30 and TRBJ1-3; no clear D. Trimming stripped 4 bases from V and 1 base from J, with 8 bases between. This CDR3 is 13 amino acids long. CDR1 is GTSNPN, CDR2 SVGIG, per germline (reference sequence). The CDR3: CAWKKNSGNTIYF. The CDR3 nucleotides read TGTGCCTGGAAGAAGAATTCTGGAAACACCATATATTTT.

The rearrangement links TRBV5-1 to TRBJ2-7, with D unclear. Trimming took off 3 bases at V and 2 bases at J, with 6 bases between the two ends. This CDR3 region has 12 residues. In germline, CDR1 is SGHRS, CDR2 YFSETQ. CDR3 residues: CASSWDTYEQYF. The CDR3 DNA reads as TGCGCCAGCAGCTGGGATACCTACGAGCAGTACTTC. Looking up the rest from reference TRBV5-1 and TRBJ2-7 gives the full variable domain: KAGVTQTPRYLIKTRGQQVTLSCSPISGHRSVSWYQQTPGQGLQFLFEYFSETQRNKGNFPGRFSGRQFSNSRSEMNVSTLELGDSALYLCASSWDTYEQYFGPGTRLTVT.

This clone has a handful of counts. The chain carries TRBV7-9 and TRBJ1-1; D remains unclear. Germline CDR1 and CDR2: SEHNR and FQNEAQ (reference sequence). The CDR3 has 14 residues. The ends were cut back, 2 bases at V and 0 bases at J, with 7 bases in the middle. The CDR3 reads CASSLQAVNTEAFF. In nucleotides, the CDR3 is TGTGCCAGCAGCTTACAGGCCGTGAACACTGAAGCTTTCTTT.

The gene calls are TRBV7-9 and TRBJ1-1, with 10 bases that match TRBD1. Unmatched junction bases numbered 5, after V lost 5 bases and J lost 5 bases. Germline V lookup: CDR1 SEHNR, CDR2 FQNEAQ (reference sequence). The CDR3 sequence is 14 residues long. As DNA, the CDR3 is TGTGCCAGCAGCCTGACAGGGGGCGAGACTGAAGCTTTCTTT. It translates to CASSLTGGETEAFF.

This clone has more than one count but fewer than ten. The V and J genes are TRBV6-5 and TRBJ1-1; tentative D call: TRBD1 (6 bases). V was shortened by 6 bases and J by 5 bases, with 19 bases between the two germline ends. Germline V gives CDR1 MNHEY, CDR2 SVGAGI. The CDR3 covers 15 residues. In DNA form, the CDR3 reads TGTGCCAGCAGCAAGAAACCCACAGGGAAGACTGAAGCTTTCTTT. It translates to CASSKKPTGKTEAFF.

CDR3 sequence reads: CASSLLVLAGDSYNEQFF. In DNA, the CDR3 is TGTGCCAGCAGCTTGCTGGTGCTAGCGGGAGACTCCTACAATGAGCAGTTCTTC. The chain couples TRBV5-4 to TRBJ2-1, with TRBD2 matching over 10 bases. This CDR3 is 18 amino acids long. The V and J ends lost 1 base and 0 bases, in that order; junction bases with no gene match: 7. CDR1 is SGHNT and CDR2 is YYREEE in the germline V gene (reference sequence).

J is TRBJ1-1 and V is TRBV5-1; D gene ambiguous. CDR1 is SGHRS, CDR2 YFSETQ, per germline. V was cut by 0 bases and J by 0 bases, with 6 bases left in between. This CDR3 region has 14 residues. The CDR3 is CASSLATMNTEAFF. For the CDR3, the DNA is TGCGCCAGCAGCTTGGCTACTATGAACACTGAAGCTTTCTTT.

J is TRBJ2-5 and V is TRBV30, with no clear D. This CDR3 spans 14 amino acids. Germline loops: CDR1 GTSNPN, CDR2 SVGIG (reference sequence). V lost 0 bases to trimming and J lost 7 bases, with 15 bases between them. The CDR3 sequence is CAWSVLQETSTQYF. The CDR3 DNA reads as TGTGCCTGGAGTGTACTCCAGGAAACCTCGACCCAGTACTTC.

V and J are TRBV7-8 and TRBJ2-3; TRBD1 matches at 7 bases. Per germline, CDR1 SGHVS and CDR2 FQNEAQ. CDR3 length equals 15 residues. J lost 0 bases, V lost 5 bases, and 5 bases had no gene match. CDR3 nucleotides: TGTGCCAGCAGCACATACAGGGGTAGCACAGATACGCAGTATTTT. Translating gives CASSTYRGSTDTQYF.

CDR3 protein: CASSSGGAGANVLTF. The CDR3 nucleotides read TGTGCCAGCAGTTCAGGGGGCGCTGGGGCCAACGTCCTGACTTTC. This sequence joins TRBV5-4 and TRBJ2-6; TRBD1 matches 8 bases. J gave up 2 bases and V 5 bases, and 3 bases lay outside the gene matches. CDR3 length: 15 residues. Looked up from germline, CDR1 is SGHNT and CDR2 is YYREEE (reference sequence).

V gene TRBV7-2 combines with J gene TRBJ2-3; no firm D call. This CDR3 has 12 residues. V dropped 4 bases and J dropped 4 bases, with 6 bases sitting between them. Germline CDR1 is SGHTA and CDR2 is FQGNSA. This chain's CDR3 is CASSSSADTQYF. The CDR3 region has the DNA TGTGCCAGCAGCTCTAGTGCAGATACGCAGTATTTT.

The chain links TRBV29-1 to TRBJ1-5; tentatively, D is TRBD1 (5 bases). The CDR3 has 13 amino acids. Trimming removed 4 bases from V and 7 bases from J, with 14 bases in between. Germline CDR1 reads SQVTM; CDR2 reads ANQGSEA. The CDR3 region is CSVGDSWTQPQHF. The CDR3 nucleotides are TGCAGCGTTGGGGACTCCTGGACGCAGCCCCAGCATTTT.

The gene calls are TRBV29-1 and TRBJ2-7; D is unclear. V lost 5 bases, J lost 7 bases, and 6 bases lay in between. Looked up from germline, CDR1 is SQVTM and CDR2 is ANQGSEA. The CDR3 spans 9 residues. Here the CDR3 DNA reads TGCAGCGTTCATAAGGAGCAGTACTTC. Protein product: CSVHKEQYF.